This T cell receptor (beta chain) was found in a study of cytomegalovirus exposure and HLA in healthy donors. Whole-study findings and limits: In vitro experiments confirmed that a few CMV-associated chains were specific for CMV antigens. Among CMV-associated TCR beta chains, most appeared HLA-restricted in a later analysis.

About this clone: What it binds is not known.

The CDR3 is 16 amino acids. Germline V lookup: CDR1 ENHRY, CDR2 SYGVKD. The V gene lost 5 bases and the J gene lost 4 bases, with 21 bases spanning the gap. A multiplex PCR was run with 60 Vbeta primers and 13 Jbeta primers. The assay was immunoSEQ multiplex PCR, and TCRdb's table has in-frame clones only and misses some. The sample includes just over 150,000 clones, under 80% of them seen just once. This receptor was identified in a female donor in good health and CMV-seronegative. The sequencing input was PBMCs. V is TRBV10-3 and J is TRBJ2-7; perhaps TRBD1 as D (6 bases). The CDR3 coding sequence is TGTGCCATCAGTTTTACAGGGTCCCCCTCTCGGTACGAGCAGTACTTC. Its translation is CAISFTGSPSRYEQYF.